This is a list of T cell receptor beta chains from one sample in a study of blood T cell repertoires in COVID-19. TCRdb keeps only in-frame clones here, not all; method: immunoSEQ multiplex PCR. The sample contains 40,000 or so clones, 80% to 95% of which appear only once. Sequencing input: peripheral blood. These receptors came from a human donor in a cohort sampled during active COVID-19. Both conserved end residues are trimmed from each CDR3.

TRBV6-5,ASAGTGREKLF
TRBV28,ASSWGPGLFNGYT
TRBV2,ASRAPQAKNIQY
TRBV3-1/TRBV3-2,ASSLQGAYQPQH
TRBV7-3,ASSLSSPWTAYNEQF
TRBV19,ASSIQPTRSQPQH
TRBV10-1,ASITWTGFGQPQH
TRBV20-1,SASRGQLGANVLT
TRBV28,ASSPTAYYGYT
TRBV5-4,ASSLGGSGGTYNEQF
TRBV28,ASSLYGSLVY
TRBV3-1/TRBV3-2,ASSQDSLEQSNTGELF
TRBV7-2,ASSTDRVGLLRGEQF
TRBV2,ASSDSLAGGREAF
TRBV5-1,ASSLEDYRSEQF
TRBV7-3,ASSLTGQTSTEAF
TRBV6-4,ASSEGQNSPLH
TRBV4-1,ASSHRQASTSTDTQY
TRBV5-4,ASSFMTASYGYT
TRBV3-1/TRBV3-2,ASSQDKLAGFYEQF
TRBV29-1,SVDSKAF
TRBV18,ASSTGQNEQY
TRBV5-1,ASSEGLAYEQY
TRBV5-6,ASSLGLYQETQY
TRBV25-1,ASTTRRGSYNEQF
TRBV2,ASSTPGQGNQPQH
TRBV7-2,ASSSFPGEEAF
TRBV5-6,ASSPSWASGRGSYNEQF
TRBV10-3,AISEGGGRANYGYT